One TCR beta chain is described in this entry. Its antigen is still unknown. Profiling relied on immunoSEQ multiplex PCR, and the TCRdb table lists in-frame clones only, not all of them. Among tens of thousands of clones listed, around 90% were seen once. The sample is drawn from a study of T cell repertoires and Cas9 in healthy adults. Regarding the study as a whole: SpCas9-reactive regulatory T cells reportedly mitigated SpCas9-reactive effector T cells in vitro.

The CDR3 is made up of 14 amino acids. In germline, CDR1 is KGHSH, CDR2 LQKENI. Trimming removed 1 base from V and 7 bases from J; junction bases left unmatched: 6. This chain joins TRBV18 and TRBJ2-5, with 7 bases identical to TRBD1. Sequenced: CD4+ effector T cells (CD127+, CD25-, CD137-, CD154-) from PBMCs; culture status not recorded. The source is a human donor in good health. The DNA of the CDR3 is TGTGCCAGCTCACCACAGGGGGCGCAGGGGACCCAGTACTTC. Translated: CASSPQGAQGTQYF.